The present T cell receptor beta chain was sequenced within a study of vaccination and CD4 T cells after COVID-19. Study-level information: Overlapping peptides of the spike proteins of SARS-CoV-2, HCoV-NL63, HCoV-OC43 and HCoV-229E were used for cell stimulation.

The sample's treatment: approximately 10-day PBMC culture with coronavirus spike peptide pools or control peptides (ViraFEST assay). The culture of 1.5 million to 2 million PBMCs per well included about 9.7 IU/ml IL-2 and about 10 ug/ml peptide pools. The Oncomine TCR Beta short-read assay generated sequence data from the DNA of cultured CD4+ T cells. TCRdb used MiXCR to reprocess the PCR reads, holding one entry per CDR3 protein. The sample lists more than 11,000 distinct CDR3 sequences, approximately 31% occurring once. Note on this clonotype: Antigen: not known.

Germline loops: CDR1 SGHRS, CDR2 YFSETQ. Trimming removed 0 bases at V and 9 bases at J, with 19 bases between. The CDR3 is 16 residues long. The V gene is TRBV5-1, the J gene TRBJ2-1; D could derive from TRBD1 or TRBD2 (6 bases each). The TCR originated in a human donor who received a COVID-19 vaccine. The material was CD4+ T cells from blood, cultured in vitro, obtained before SARS-CoV-2 vaccination. The CDR3 region is CASSLVGIPGGGEQFF. DNA of the CDR3: TGCGCCAGCAGCTTGGTCGGGATTCCTGGAGGGGGTGAGCAGTTCTTC.